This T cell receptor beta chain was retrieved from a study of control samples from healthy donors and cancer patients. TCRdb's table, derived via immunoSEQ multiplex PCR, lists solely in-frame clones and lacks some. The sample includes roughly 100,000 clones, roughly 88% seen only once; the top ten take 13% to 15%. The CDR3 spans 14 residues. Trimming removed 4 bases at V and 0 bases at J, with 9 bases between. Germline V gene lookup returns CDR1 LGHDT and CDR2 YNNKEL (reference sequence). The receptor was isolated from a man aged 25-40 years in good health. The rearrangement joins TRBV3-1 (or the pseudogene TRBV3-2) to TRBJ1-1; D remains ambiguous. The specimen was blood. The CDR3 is CASSRKGLNTEAFF. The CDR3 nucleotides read TGTGCCAGCAGCCGAAAGGGCTTGAACACTGAAGCTTTCTTT.